A selection of T cell receptor beta chains follows, all from one sample in a study of cytomegalovirus exposure and HLA in healthy donors. The assay was immunoSEQ multiplex PCR, and TCRdb's table has in-frame clones only and misses some. The repertoire holds over 100,000 clones, with roughly 74% as singletons. Sequencing was carried out using PBMCs. The origin of the receptors is a male donor in good health and CMV-seronegative. The CDR3 runs from the conserved cysteine through the conserved F or W. A D gene is named only where the DNA matches it firmly. Some rows have no size entry. The others give once, few or many, or a class for an expanded clone.

clone_size	cdr3_length	v_call	j_call	d_call	cdr3_nt	cdr3_aa
NA	15	TRBV4-1	TRBJ1-2	NA	TGCGCCAGCAGCCAAGAACCGACCCGCGAGGAAGGCTACACCTTC	CASSQEPTREEGYTF
NA	19	TRBV15	TRBJ2-1	NA	TGTGCCACCAGCAGTGAGGTTGTGGAGACTTTAAGCTCCTACAATGAGCAGTTCTTC	CATSSEVVETLSSYNEQFF
few	15	TRBV6-5	TRBJ2-3	TRBD2	TGTGCCAGCAGTTACCGAGCGGGGGCCACAGATACGCAGTATTTT	CASSYRAGATDTQYF
NA	16	TRBV4-3	TRBJ2-7	TRBD2	TGCGCCAGCAGCCAAGAGGGACTAGCGGGGGGATACGAGCAGTACTTC	CASSQEGLAGGYEQYF
NA	14	TRBV28	TRBJ2-7	NA	TGTGCCAGCAGTTTAGGGGCCGGAGCCTACGAGCAGTACTTC	CASSLGAGAYEQYF
NA	11	TRBV18	TRBJ2-3	NA	TGTGCCAGCCTTATCACAGATACGCAGTATTTT	CASLITDTQYF
NA	13	TRBV18	TRBJ1-1	NA	TGTGCCAGCTCATTATCCGACAGCACTGAAGCTTTCTTT	CASSLSDSTEAFF
NA	14	TRBV18	TRBJ2-2	NA	TGTGCCAGCTCACCAGGGGCAGTCACCGGGGAGCTGTTTTTT	CASSPGAVTGELFF
NA	16	TRBV7-9	TRBJ2-5	TRBD2	TGTGCCAGCAGCTTTGGCAGTAGAGCGGGAGGTGAGACCCAGTACTTC	CASSFGSRAGGETQYF
NA	11	TRBV29-1	TRBJ1-1	NA	TGCAGCGTTCCACAGGGTACTGAAGCTTTCTTT	CSVPQGTEAFF
few	15	TRBV5-3	TRBJ1-5	NA	TGTGCCAGAAGCTCGCTTAGGAGGGTCGCGAAGCCCCAGCATTTT	CARSSLRRVAKPQHF
NA	15	TRBV9	TRBJ2-5	NA	TGTGCCAGCAGCGTAGCTACGAGCAACCAAGAGACCCAGTACTTC	CASSVATSNQETQYF
once	14	TRBV6-1	TRBJ1-3	NA	TGTGCCAGCAGCCCCCGCGGGACCGGAAACACCATATATTTT	CASSPRGTGNTIYF
NA	16	TRBV18	TRBJ2-4	NA	TGTGCCAGCTCACCACCTAGCAGCTTAGCCAAAAACATTCAGTACTTC	CASSPPSSLAKNIQYF
NA	15	TRBV7-2	TRBJ2-5	TRBD2	TGTGCCAGCAGCTTAGCGGTTGGGGAGGGGGAGACCCAGTACTTC	CASSLAVGEGETQYF
NA	13	TRBV18	TRBJ2-7	TRBD2	TGTGCCAGCTCACCAGCGGGAGTCCGTGAGCAGTACTTC	CASSPAGVREQYF
NA	18	TRBV19	TRBJ2-5	TRBD2	TGTGCCAGTAGTTACGGAGCTAGCGGGGGGGCCTTGTCAGAGACCCAGTACTTC	CASSYGASGGALSETQYF
NA	16	TRBV5-4	TRBJ1-3	TRBD1	TGTGCCAGCAGCTTGGGGGACAGGGCCGCTGGAAACACCATATATTTT	CASSLGDRAAGNTIYF
NA	14	TRBV19	TRBJ2-7	TRBD2	TGTGCCAGTAGTATAGGAGGGACTACCTACGAGCAGTACTTC	CASSIGGTTYEQYF
NA	14	TRBV7-2	TRBJ2-7	NA	TGTGCCAGCAGCTTTGACGGAGGTTCCTACGAGCAGTACTTC	CASSFDGGSYEQYF